This T cell receptor (beta chain) derives from a study of blood T cell repertoires in COVID-19. Whole-study context: Acute and convalescent COVID-19 samples came from the United States, Italy and Spain.

J lost 5 bases, V lost 0 bases, and 8 bases had no gene match. This CDR3 has 17 amino acids. Germline CDR1 and CDR2: SGHRS and YFSETQ. TCRdb's copy holds only in-frame clones and misses some; the assay was immunoSEQ multiplex PCR. The sample lists around 250,000 clones, 86% occurring once. Sample: peripheral blood. The sequence derives from a woman at least 80 years old with COVID-19, enrolled during active disease. This chain joins TRBV5-1 and TRBJ2-3; 11 nucleotides line up with TRBD2. CDR3 amino acids: CASSLAGLSGGEDTQYF. The CDR3 bases are TGCGCCAGCAGCTTGGCCGGTCTTAGCGGGGGGGAAGATACGCAGTATTTT. The variable domain in full, completed from reference TRBV5-1 and TRBJ2-3, reads KAGVTQTPRYLIKTRGQQVTLSCSPISGHRSVSWYQQTPGQGLQFLFEYFSETQRNKGNFPGRFSGRQFSNSRSEMNVSTLELGDSALYLCASSLAGLSGGEDTQYFGPGTRLTVL.